This T cell receptor (beta chain) derives from a study of T cell repertoires in cytomegalovirus infection. For the study at large: It can be stated that public TCR beta signatures indicated CMV infection as well as a matching HLA type. Study-wide findings and caveats: In two of eight donors, the top clonotype was HLA-C-restricted CMV-specific. Identification of carriers of CMV plus the relevant HLA was achieved through cumulative public TCR beta family frequency.

This clonotype was observed at least ten times. Its specificity is unknown. This CDR3 spans 16 amino acids. V was cut by 3 bases and J by 4 bases, with 16 bases left in between. From the reads, TCRdb called clonotypes with MiXCR, one entry per CDR3 protein. Of over 150,000 distinct CDR3 sequences listed, approximately 19% are singletons. The sample was PBMCs. The receptor was isolated from a human donor in good health (CMV status not recorded). Some clones in this sample may be carry-over from other donors' samples. The V and J genes are TRBV12-3 or TRBV12-4 and TRBJ1-5, with D tentatively TRBD1 (5 bases). CDR3 amino acids: CASSFGGSQGNQPQHF. The CDR3 DNA reads as TGTGCCAGCAGTTTCGGCGGATCGCAGGGTAATCAGCCCCAGCATTTT.